This T cell receptor beta chain was sequenced in a study of T cell changes during pregnancy in multiple sclerosis. V was pared by 4 bases and J by 2 bases, with 15 bases between. The CDR3 covers 16 residues. Germline V gene sequence: CDR1 MNHNS, CDR2 SASEGT. The data were produced by immunoSEQ multiplex PCR, yet TCRdb's version contains in-frame clones alone and is incomplete. There are under 85,000 clones in the sample; roughly nine tenths occur only once, and roughly 0.21% lies in the top ten. The starting material was CD4+ T cells from peripheral blood mononuclear cells, obtained before pregnancy. The clonotype originates from a female donor with multiple sclerosis, enrolled in a pregnancy study. The chain couples TRBV6-1 to TRBJ1-5, with a weak D call TRBD1 (5 bases). CDR3 residues: CASSATTVTGNQPQHF. For the CDR3, the DNA is TGTGCCAGCAGTGCGACGACGGTGACAGGCAATCAGCCCCAGCATTTT.